Below, one T cell receptor beta chain is given with its context. The data originate from a study of T cell changes during pregnancy in multiple sclerosis. The CDR3 has 15 residues. In germline, CDR1 is LGHNA, CDR2 YNFKEQ. V was clipped by 4 bases and J by 5 bases, with 17 bases between them. The repertoire was sequenced with immunoSEQ multiplex PCR; TCRdb's copy has only in-frame clones and lacks some. The table lists around 47,000 clones, 94% of them singletons. The sequences come from CD8+ T cells from peripheral blood mononuclear cells, collected in the first trimester of pregnancy. The V gene is TRBV4-2, the J gene TRBJ1-1; D might be TRBD1 (5 bases). The sequence was collected from a female donor with multiple sclerosis, enrolled in a pregnancy study. CDR3 DNA sequence: TGTGCCAGCAGCCCCTCCGGTGGGGGGGGGACTGAAGCTTTCTTT. It yields the protein CASSPSGGGGTEAFF.